The present TCR beta chain was sequenced within a study of STAT5B mutations in CD4+ large granular lymphocyte leukemia. Repertoires were generated with immunoSEQ multiplex PCR, while TCRdb's copy carries only in-frame clones and drops some. The sample has about 5,000 clones, more than 60% seen once; the top ten hold roughly 60%. Bead-separated CD4+, CD4+CD8+, CD57+ or CD56+ fractions, or PBMC, were used. The sample was PBMCs. The TCR originated in a man of 80 years or more with CD4+ T-cell large granular lymphocyte leukemia.

CDR3 residues: CASSGGVAYEQYF. In nucleotides, the CDR3 is TGTGCCAGCAGCGGGGGGGTGGCCTACGAGCAGTACTTC. This chain links TRBV9 with TRBJ2-7; tentatively, D is TRBD2 (6 bases). CDR1 and CDR2 from the germline V gene are SGDLS and YYNGEE. CDR3 length: 13 residues. Trimming shortened V by 3 bases and J by 2 bases, and 9 bases separated the two germline ends. Based on the CDR3 plus reference TRBV9 and TRBJ2-7, the full variable domain is DSGVTQTPKHLITATGQRVTLRCSPRSGDLSVYWYQQSLDQGLQFLIQYYNGEERAKGNILERFSAQQFPDLHSELNLSSLELGDSALYFCASSGGVAYEQYFGPGTRLTVT.